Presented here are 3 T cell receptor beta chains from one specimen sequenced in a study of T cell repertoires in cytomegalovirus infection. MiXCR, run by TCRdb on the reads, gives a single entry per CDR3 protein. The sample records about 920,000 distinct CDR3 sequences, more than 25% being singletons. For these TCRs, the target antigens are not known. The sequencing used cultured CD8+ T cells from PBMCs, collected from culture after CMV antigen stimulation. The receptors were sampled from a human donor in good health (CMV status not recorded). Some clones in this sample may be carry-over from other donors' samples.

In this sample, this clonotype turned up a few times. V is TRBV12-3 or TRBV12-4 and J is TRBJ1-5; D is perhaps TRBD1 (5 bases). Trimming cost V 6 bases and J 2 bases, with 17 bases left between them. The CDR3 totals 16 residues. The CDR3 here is CASRSGTPDGNQPQHF. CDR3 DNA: TGTGCCAGCAGGTCCGGGACCCCGGATGGCAATCAGCCCCAGCATTTT.

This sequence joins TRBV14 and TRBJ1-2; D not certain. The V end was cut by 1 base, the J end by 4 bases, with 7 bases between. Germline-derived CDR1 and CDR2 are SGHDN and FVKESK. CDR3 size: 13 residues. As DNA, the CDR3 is TGTGCCAGCAGCCAAGGGGCAGTCTATGGCTACACCTTC. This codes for CASSQGAVYGYTF.

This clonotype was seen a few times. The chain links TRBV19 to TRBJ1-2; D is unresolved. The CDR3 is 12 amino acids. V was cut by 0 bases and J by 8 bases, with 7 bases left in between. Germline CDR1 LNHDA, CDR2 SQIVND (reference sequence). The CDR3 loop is CASSIDRVGYTF. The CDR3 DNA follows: TGTGCCAGTAGTATAGATCGGGTCGGCTACACCTTC.